These T cell receptor beta chains were read from a single sample in a study of blood T cell repertoires in COVID-19. Clones were read by immunoSEQ multiplex PCR, and TCRdb kept only the in-frame ones, dropping some. The sample consists of some 400,000 clones, roughly 89% of them appearing once. The sequenced sample consisted of peripheral blood. These receptor sequences come from a man aged 18 to 29 with active or convalescent COVID-19. Both conserved end residues are part of each CDR3. D genes are given only for firm matches. Expanded clones get a size class; other rows say once, few or many, or leave the size out.

few	TRBV6-2/TRBV6-3	TRBJ2-1	NA	CASSYGSVNEQFF	TGTGCCAGCAGTTATGGTAGCGTTAATGAGCAGTTCTTC
NA	TRBV7-3	TRBJ2-2	TRBD2	CASSLRGVSGSANTGELFF	TGTGCCAGCAGCTTAAGAGGTGTCAGCGGGAGCGCGAACACCGGGGAGCTGTTTTTT
NA	TRBV3-1/TRBV3-2	TRBJ2-2	NA	CASSHPGLPRLGPGELFF	TGTGCCAGCAGCCATCCGGGACTCCCCCGGTTGGGCCCCGGGGAGCTGTTTTTT
once	TRBV25-1	TRBJ1-1	NA	CASSEWGGTEAFF	TGTGCCAGCAGTGAATGGGGCGGCACTGAAGCTTTCTTT
NA	TRBV28	TRBJ2-3	NA	CAEGGAKDTQYF	TGTGCCGAGGGGGGGGCTAAAGATACGCAGTATTTT
many	TRBV3-1/TRBV3-2	TRBJ2-2	NA	CASSRPFPGAGELFF	TGTGCCAGCAGCCGACCCTTCCCGGGGGCCGGGGAGCTGTTTTTT
once	TRBV4-1	TRBJ1-1	NA	CASSPQGHLNTEAFF	TGCGCCAGCAGCCCTCAGGGACACTTGAACACTGAAGCTTTCTTT
NA	TRBV5-4	TRBJ1-2	TRBD1	CASRQATGAAGYTF	TGTGCCAGCAGGCAGGCTACAGGGGCGGCTGGCTACACCTTC
NA	TRBV6-6	TRBJ1-5	TRBD1	CASTPTGLNQPQHF	TGTGCCAGCACCCCGACAGGGCTCAATCAGCCCCAGCATTTT
NA	TRBV19	TRBJ1-2	NA	CASTPTGTHGYTF	TGTGCCAGTACCCCGACCGGGACACATGGCTACACCTTC
NA	TRBV27	TRBJ1-6	TRBD1	CASSNPGQVYTLHF	TGTGCCAGCAGTAACCCGGGACAGGTTTATACCCTCCACTTT
NA	TRBV9	TRBJ1-5	NA	CASSPGQRVAGNQPQHF	TGTGCCAGCAGCCCAGGACAACGGGTCGCAGGCAATCAGCCCCAGCATTTT
NA	TRBV11-2	TRBJ1-1	NA	CASSPLENTEAFF	TGTGCCAGCAGCCCTCTAGAGAACACTGAAGCTTTCTTT
NA	TRBV2	TRBJ2-3	TRBD2	CATPSSGRTDTQYF	TGTGCCACCCCGTCTAGCGGGAGAACAGATACGCAGTATTTT
NA	TRBV27	TRBJ2-7	NA	CASSTTGQTYEQYF	TGTGCCAGCAGTACGACAGGCCAAACCTACGAGCAGTACTTC
NA	TRBV19	TRBJ2-4	TRBD2	CASTGGGKNIQYF	TGTGCCAGTACCGGGGGGGGCAAAAACATTCAGTACTTC
few	TRBV5-6	TRBJ1-2	TRBD1	CASSKGQGDGYTF	TGTGCCAGCAGCAAGGGACAGGGGGATGGCTACACCTTC
NA	TRBV23-1	TRBJ2-7	NA	CAKAGTPTGEQYF	TGCGCCAAAGCCGGGACACCTACGGGGGAGCAGTACTTC
NA	TRBV18	TRBJ1-5	NA	CASSRIGVESNQPQHF	TGTGCCAGCTCACGTATCGGGGTAGAGAGCAATCAGCCCCAGCATTTT
NA	TRBV5-6	TRBJ1-2	NA	CASSPRVAYGYTF	TGTGCCAGCAGCCCCAGGGTTGCCTATGGCTACACCTTC
once	TRBV12-3/TRBV12-4	TRBJ2-3	NA	CASSLGGRQYF	TGTGCCAGCAGTTTAGGCGGTCGGCAGTATTTT
NA	TRBV19	TRBJ2-1	TRBD2	CASTTSSGRARNEQFF	TGTGCCAGTACCACAAGCAGCGGGAGGGCGAGGAATGAGCAGTTCTTC
NA	TRBV9	TRBJ2-3	NA	CASSVGISGPTDTQYF	TGTGCCAGCAGCGTAGGTATTAGCGGACCCACAGATACGCAGTATTTT
NA	TRBV6-2/TRBV6-3	TRBJ2-7	TRBD2	CASSVGGTQRSEQYF	TGTGCCAGCAGTGTGGGAGGGACCCAGCGCAGCGAGCAGTACTTC
NA	TRBV7-9	TRBJ1-4	NA	CASSPTGDPNEKLFF	TGTGCCAGCAGCCCTACAGGCGATCCGAATGAAAAACTGTTTTTT
NA	TRBV28	TRBJ1-2	NA	CASSPFMGLDGYTF	TGTGCCAGCAGTCCCTTTATGGGGCTCGATGGCTACACCTTC
once	TRBV5-4	TRBJ2-3	TRBD2	CASSAGLAASTDTQYF	TGTGCCAGCAGCGCGGGACTAGCGGCAAGCACAGATACGCAGTATTTT